This TCR beta chain derives from a study of cytomegalovirus exposure and HLA in healthy donors. V was pared by 5 bases and J by 7 bases, with 12 bases of the junction left unmatched. Germline V CDR1 and CDR2: SGHTA, FQGTGA. The CDR3 is 16 residues long. Researchers ran the PCR with 60 Vbeta and 13 Jbeta primers. Assay used: immunoSEQ multiplex PCR; TCRdb lists only in-frame clones, some missing. The data contain about 300,000 clones, 86% of them seen just once; the ten biggest clones take up around 4.2%. The donors, nominally healthy at sampling, likely had unrecorded immune exposures. Note on this clone: Antigen specificity is unknown.

Study-wide results and limits: Earlier analysis looked at TCR beta V segments, and most were productive about 87% or about 30% of the time. CMV antigen specificity of a few CMV-associated chains was confirmed in vitro. A later analysis found that most CMV-associated TCR beta chains appeared HLA-restricted.

The sequence was obtained from a man in his forties in good health and CMV-seropositive. This chain links TRBV7-3 with TRBJ2-1, with 9 bases aligning to TRBD2. Sequencing was carried out using PBMCs. This chain's CDR3 is CASSRRTSATWNEQFF. CDR3 nucleotides: TGTGCCAGCAGCCGCCGGACTAGCGCTACATGGAATGAGCAGTTCTTC.